A single sample gave rise to the 27 T cell receptor beta chains below, sequenced in a study of T-cell memory formation after mild COVID-19. TCRdb ran MiXCR on the 5' RACE reads and lists one entry per CDR3 protein. The sample lists 170,000 or so distinct CDR3 sequences, about a fifth occurring once. Sequencing input: PBMCs or a T cell subset sorted from them (not recorded which). The source is an adult woman who had mild COVID-19 (a few samples of this study predate the infection). Cell type and time point are not known.

This rearrangement joins TRBV12-3 or TRBV12-4 to TRBJ2-1, with 9 positions matching TRBD1. J lost 1 base, V lost 7 bases, and 11 bases had no gene match. CDR3 length: 17 amino acids. This CDR3 is CASNSLSGTGSYNEQFF. The DNA of the CDR3 is TGTGCCAGCAACTCCCTGAGTGGGACAGGGTCCTACAATGAGCAGTTCTTC.

This chain uses TRBV27 with TRBJ2-7; tentative D call: TRBD2 (6 bases). Trimming shortened V by 5 bases and J by 2 bases, and 13 bases separated the two germline ends. Germline V gene sequence: CDR1 MNHEY, CDR2 SMNVEV (reference sequence). This CDR3 is 14 amino acids long. The CDR3 loop is CASSPLGTAYEQYF. The CDR3 region has the DNA TGTGCCAGCAGTCCCTTGGGGACTGCCTACGAGCAGTACTTC.

The gene calls are TRBV3-1 and TRBJ1-2; no clear D gene. Germline V gene lookup returns CDR1 LGHDT and CDR2 YNNKEL (reference sequence). Trimming removed 4 bases at V and 7 bases at J, with 19 bases between. This CDR3 has 15 amino acids. In DNA, the CDR3 is TGTGCCAGCAGCCCCATTCTGGACCTTGAGGCTGGCTACACCTTC. This translates into CASSPILDLEAGYTF. Drawing the rest from reference TRBV3-1 and TRBJ1-2, the complete variable domain is DTAVSQTPKYLVTQMGNDKSIKCEQNLGHDTMYWYKQDSKKFLKIMFSYNNKELIINETVPNRFSPKSPDKAHLNLHINSLELGDSAVYFCASSPILDLEAGYTFGSGTRLTVV.

The sample holds a few counts of this clonotype. The chain uses TRBV11-2 and TRBJ2-1; 9 bases fit TRBD1. Losses at the gene ends were 5 bases for V and 6 bases for J; bases not matched to a gene: 14. Germline-derived CDR1 and CDR2 are SGHAT and FQNNGV. The CDR3 sequence is 17 residues long. This CDR3 is CASSPGTGRHLRNEQFF. In DNA, the CDR3 is TGTGCCAGCAGCCCCGGGACAGGGCGTCATCTACGCAATGAGCAGTTCTTC. The whole variable domain, filled in from reference TRBV11-2 and TRBJ2-1, reads EAGVAQSPRYKIIEKRQSVAFWCNPISGHATLYWYQQILGQGPKLLIQFQNNGVVDDSQLPKDRFSAERLKGVDSTLKIQPAKLEDSAVYLCASSPGTGRHLRNEQFFGPGTRLTVL.

Many counts were recorded for this clonotype. The chain joins TRBV18 to TRBJ1-2; D perhaps matches TRBD1 (5 bases). The CDR3 is made up of 15 amino acids. V was clipped by 3 bases and J by 3 bases, with 14 bases between them. CDR1 and CDR2 (germline): KGHSH, LQKENI. The CDR3 here is CASSPSGTDHYGYTF. DNA for the CDR3: TGTGCCAGCTCACCCTCCGGGACGGATCACTATGGCTACACCTTC.

CDR3 region: CASSPTPYEQYF. The CDR3 DNA reads TGTGCCAGCAGCCCCACCCCCTACGAGCAGTACTTC. The chain couples TRBV7-9 to TRBJ2-7; no firm D call. Germline V lookup: CDR1 SEHNR, CDR2 FQNEAQ (reference sequence). This CDR3 region has 12 residues. V lost 5 bases and J 2 bases, leaving 7 bases between the germline ends.

This clonotype was counted a few times. The chain recombines TRBV6-5 with TRBJ1-4; D is uncertain. The CDR3 consists of 11 residues. Looked up from germline, CDR1 is MNHEY and CDR2 is SVGAGI. Trimming pared 5 bases from V and 8 bases from J, leaving 6 bases between. CDR3 region: CASSRGEKLFF. CDR3 nucleotides: TGTGCCAGCAGTCGGGGAGAAAAACTGTTTTTT.

The J gene is TRBJ2-7, the V gene TRBV7-8, with 7 bases fitting TRBD1. CDR1 and CDR2 from the germline V gene are SGHVS and FQNEAQ. The CDR3 loop spans 17 amino acids. After removal of 1 base from V and 0 bases from J, the junction contained 9 bases not matched to a gene. The CDR3 here is CASSLEGLDRVSYEQYF. CDR3 coding DNA: TGTGCCAGCAGCTTAGAGGGGCTAGACAGGGTCTCCTACGAGCAGTACTTC.

This clonotype was recorded many times. V and J are TRBV27 and TRBJ2-7, with D uncertain. Germline assignment: CDR1 MNHEY and CDR2 SMNVEV (reference sequence). V was shortened by 6 bases and J by 0 bases, with 9 bases between the two germline ends. This CDR3 contains 13 residues. For the CDR3, the DNA is TGTGCCAGCAGCTCGAGAGCCTCCTACGAGCAGTACTTC. Amino acid sequence: CASSSRASYEQYF.

This clonotype occurred a few times. The chain links TRBV7-6 to TRBJ2-3, with D perhaps being TRBD1 or TRBD2 (5 bases each). Germline V CDR1 and CDR2: SGHVS, FNYEAQ. With 6 bases removed from V and 6 bases from J, the gap between germline ends came to 19 bases. This CDR3 has 15 amino acids. CDR3 amino acids: CASSYRASGPDTQYF. CDR3 DNA: TGTGCCAGCAGTTACCGGGCCTCGGGGCCGGATACGCAGTATTTT. Using reference TRBV7-6 and TRBJ2-3 for the parts outside the CDR3, the full variable domain is GAGVSQSPRYKVTKRGQDVALRCDPISGHVSLYWYRQALGQGPEFLTYFNYEAQQDKSGLPNDRFSAERPEGSISTLTIQRTEQRDSAMYRCASSYRASGPDTQYFGPGTRLTVL.

This clonotype was observed a few times. CDR3 sequence: CASSEDRGRLYEQYF. The DNA for the CDR3 is TGTGCCAGCAGTGAGGACAGGGGGCGTTTGTACGAGCAGTACTTC. This chain connects TRBV25-1 to TRBJ2-7, with TRBD1 matching over 11 bases. The V gene end was trimmed by 3 bases and the J gene end by 4 bases; junction bases not matched to a gene: 5. The length of the CDR3 is 15 residues. Germline V gene lookup returns CDR1 MGHDK and CDR2 SYGVNS.

This sequence joins TRBV4-3 and TRBJ2-7, with D possibly TRBD2 on 5 matching bases. Trimming pared 4 bases from V and 3 bases from J, leaving 16 bases between. Germline assignment: CDR1 LGHNA and CDR2 YSLEER. CDR3 length equals 15 residues. The CDR3 sequence: CASSLSEDSYYEQYF. Written as DNA, the CDR3 is TGCGCCAGCAGCCTTTCCGAGGACTCCTACTACGAGCAGTACTTC.

This clonotype showed up just a few times. The chain employs TRBV6-5 and TRBJ2-2, with D tentatively TRBD1 (6 bases). The CDR3 covers 14 residues. Germline CDR1 and CDR2: MNHEY and SVGAGI. The germline V and J ends were trimmed by 2 bases and 4 bases, with 8 bases remaining between them. CDR3 bases: TGTGCCAGCAGTTACGGCAGGGGCACCGGGGAGCTGTTTTTT. Protein: CASSYGRGTGELFF.

The CDR3 loop is CATSDLRPGTGVQETQYF. CDR3 coding DNA: TGTGCCACCAGTGATTTGCGACCCGGGACAGGGGTCCAAGAGACCCAGTACTTC. The rearrangement uses TRBV24-1 and TRBJ2-5; 10 bases match TRBD1. Germline V lookup: CDR1 KGHDR, CDR2 SFDVKD. J was trimmed by 1 base and V by 0 bases; bases with no gene match: 7. The CDR3 consists of 18 residues.

This clonotype was counted many times. The V gene is TRBV27, the J gene TRBJ2-1; 13 bases match TRBD2. Germline V gives CDR1 MNHEY, CDR2 SMNVEV (reference sequence). V lost 8 bases to trimming and J lost 3 bases; unmatched junction nucleotides: 10. The CDR3 has 17 residues. CDR3 nucleotides: TGTGCCAGCTCTCGGACTAGCGGGAGTCTAATCTACAATGAGCAGTTCTTC. This encodes CASSRTSGSLIYNEQFF.

V gene TRBV12-3 or TRBV12-4 combines with J gene TRBJ1-2, with D perhaps TRBD1 (5 bases). The CDR3 covers 13 residues. V lost 1 base, J lost 5 bases, and 8 bases lay in between. The CDR3 coding sequence is TGTGCCAGCAGTTTAGGCAGGGTATATGGCTACACCTTC. It is translated as CASSLGRVYGYTF.

This chain connects TRBV3-1 to TRBJ1-1, with D possibly being TRBD1 (5 bases). This CDR3 contains 15 residues. V dropped 2 bases and J dropped 14 bases, with 24 bases sitting between them. Germline assignment: CDR1 LGHDT and CDR2 YNNKEL (reference sequence). The CDR3 loop is CASSQPQSKGHRSFF. The CDR3 DNA follows: TGTGCCAGCAGCCAACCTCAGTCCAAAGGACACCGTTCCTTCTTT.

The chain recombines TRBV5-8 with TRBJ2-2; TRBD2 matches 11 bases. The germline gives CDR1 SGHTS, CDR2 YDEGEE. CDR3 length: 17 residues. After removal of 2 bases from V and 1 base from J, the junction contained 4 bases not matched to a gene. CDR3 loop: CASSFSGGALNTGELFF. As DNA, the CDR3 is TGTGCCAGCAGCTTTAGCGGGGGGGCCCTGAACACCGGGGAGCTGTTTTTT.

The J gene is TRBJ1-1, the V gene TRBV4-1, with D uncertain. The ends were cut back, 0 bases at V and 6 bases at J, with 2 bases in the middle. The CDR3 has 11 amino acids. Germline V gene lookup returns CDR1 MGHRA and CDR2 YSYEKL. CDR3 protein: CASSQEAEAFF. CDR3 coding DNA: TGCGCCAGCAGCCAAGAGGCTGAAGCTTTCTTT.

The gene calls are TRBV5-5 and TRBJ1-3; D ambiguous. Germline V gene sequence: CDR1 SGHKS, CDR2 YYEKEE (reference sequence). Trimming left V 4 bases short and J 0 bases short, with 11 bases between. The CDR3 is 15 residues long. DNA of the CDR3: TGTGCCAGCAGCGGGCACCGGGTCTCTGGAAACACCATATATTTT. It codes for CASSGHRVSGNTIYF. The whole variable domain, remainder taken from reference TRBV5-5 and TRBJ1-3, is DAGVTQSPTHLIKTRGQQVTLRCSPISGHKSVSWYQQVLGQGPQFIFQYYEKEERGRGNFPDRFSARQFPNYSSELNVNALLLGDSALYLCASSGHRVSGNTIYFGEGSWLTVV.

This clonotype appeared a few times. The J gene is TRBJ2-7, the V gene TRBV25-1, with TRBD1 identical over 9 bases. CDR1 and CDR2 (germline): MGHDK, SYGVNS. CDR3 length: 15 amino acids. V trimming: 3 bases; J trimming: 0 bases; junction bases outside the gene matches: 3. CDR3 protein: CASSDGTGNSYEQYF. CDR3 DNA sequence: TGTGCCAGCAGTGACGGGACAGGGAACTCCTACGAGCAGTACTTC.

The chain combines TRBV9 with TRBJ2-5; D is possibly TRBD1 or TRBD2 (5 bases each). V gave up 4 bases and J gave up 5 bases, with 15 bases separating them. Germline CDR1 reads SGDLS; CDR2 reads YYNGEE. The CDR3 has 14 residues. The CDR3 loop is CASSTNRDRETQYF. CDR3 in DNA: TGTGCCAGCAGCACCAACCGGGACCGCGAGACCCAGTACTTC. Variable domain in full (rest from reference TRBV9 and TRBJ2-5): DSGVTQTPKHLITATGQRVTLRCSPRSGDLSVYWYQQSLDQGLQFLIQYYNGEERAKGNILERFSAQQFPDLHSELNLSSLELGDSALYFCASSTNRDRETQYFGPGTRLLVL.

This clonotype was detected a few times. The V call is TRBV9, the J call TRBJ2-1; TRBD2 is a possible D gene (5 bases). V lost 0 bases, J lost 3 bases, and 16 bases lay in between. The CDR3 loop spans 17 amino acids. Looked up from germline, CDR1 is SGDLS and CDR2 is YYNGEE. The CDR3, as DNA: TGTGCCAGCAGCGTAGACCCGGATACTGGACTCTACAATGAGCAGTTCTTC. As protein: CASSVDPDTGLYNEQFF. Complete variable domain (other parts from reference TRBV9 and TRBJ2-1): DSGVTQTPKHLITATGQRVTLRCSPRSGDLSVYWYQQSLDQGLQFLIQYYNGEERAKGNILERFSAQQFPDLHSELNLSSLELGDSALYFCASSVDPDTGLYNEQFFGPGTRLTVL.

The CDR3 region is CASSGTSGGAGADTQYF. CDR3 bases: TGTGCCAGCAGCGGTACTAGCGGGGGGGCCGGTGCAGATACGCAGTATTTT. This sequence joins TRBV9 and TRBJ2-3; 13 positions agree with TRBD2. The CDR3 length is 17 residues. V trimming: 3 bases; J trimming: 4 bases; junction bases outside the gene matches: 8. The germline V gene encodes CDR1 SGDLS and CDR2 YYNGEE.

The chain employs TRBV14 and TRBJ2-3; 7 nucleotides align to TRBD1. Trimming at V came to 1 base and at J to 2 bases, leaving 9 bases not matched to a gene. The CDR3 covers 17 residues. CDR1 is SGHDN, CDR2 FVKESK, per germline. In DNA, the CDR3 is TGTGCCAGCAGCCAAGCCTCCGGGACAGCGATCACAGATACGCAGTATTTT. As protein: CASSQASGTAITDTQYF.

This clonotype was seen only a few times. The chain carries TRBV14 and TRBJ2-7, with TRBD1 matching 7 bases. After removal of 8 bases from V and 3 bases from J, the junction contained 4 bases not matched to a gene. The CDR3 contains 12 residues. Germline lookup yields CDR1 SGHDN and CDR2 FVKESK. CDR3 DNA sequence: TGTGCCAGCGGACAGGCCAACTACGAGCAGTACTTC. Translation gives CASGQANYEQYF.

The chain is built from TRBV27 and TRBJ2-7; unclear D gene. The CDR3 has 13 amino acids. Looked up from germline, CDR1 is MNHEY and CDR2 is SMNVEV (reference sequence). Trimming stripped 6 bases from V and 1 base from J, with 10 bases between. As DNA, the CDR3 is TGTGCCAGCAGCAAGGACGCATCCTACGAGCAGTACTTC. It specifies CASSKDASYEQYF.